Listed here are 2 T cell receptor beta chains from one sample, sequenced in a study of cytomegalovirus exposure and HLA in healthy donors. The primer mix had 60 Vbeta and 13 Jbeta primers. Profiling relied on immunoSEQ multiplex PCR, and the TCRdb table lists in-frame clones only, not all of them. The sample has approximately 140,000 clones, 66% seen once; the top ten hold 6.5%. The sequenced material came from PBMCs. These receptors originate from a woman aged 55-70 years in good health and CMV-seronegative.

This clone was seen a few times. The V gene is TRBV6-1, the J gene TRBJ2-7; D not resolved. V lost 4 bases to trimming and J lost 4 bases, with 5 bases between them. Germline CDR1 is MNHNS and CDR2 is SASEGT. The CDR3 totals 11 residues. The CDR3 DNA is TGTGCCAGCAGTGCCTCTTACGAGCAGTACTTC. Its translation: CASSASYEQYF.

This sequence joins TRBV2 and TRBJ1-2; 7 bases fit TRBD1. V lost 3 bases and J lost 4; bases outside the gene matches: 2. Germline V lookup: CDR1 SNHLY, CDR2 FYNNEI. The CDR3 sequence is 13 residues long. In DNA, the CDR3 is TGTGCCAGCAGTGACAGGGGGGTCTATGGCTACACCTTC. It specifies CASSDRGVYGYTF.